This T cell receptor (beta chain) was captured in a study of T cells in Graves' hyperthyroidism and ophthalmopathy. Study results and limitations: Ophthalmopathy was distinguished from stable hyperthyroidism by 13 V-J signatures.

With V trimmed by 3 bases and J by 0 bases, 6 bases remained unmatched. Germline-derived CDR1 and CDR2 are SNHLY and FYNNEI. The CDR3 length is 18 residues. The investigators amplified TCR beta CDR3 regions from RNA transcripts. A set of HTBI primers served as the primers for a first-round RT-PCR of the TCR CDR3. TCRdb analysed the multiplex PCR reads with MiXCR anew, one entry per CDR3 protein. This sample has approximately 400,000 distinct CDR3 sequences; over 11% occur once, and the top ten carry under 30%. This clonotype has ten or more counts. The antigen is not known. The rearrangement links TRBV2 to TRBJ2-6; 9 nucleotides match TRBD1. The clonotype comes from a man over 45 with Graves' ophthalmopathy. Material for sequencing was blood. In nucleotides, the CDR3 is TGTGCCAGCAGTGATTTGGGACAGGGTAGCTCTGGGGCCAACGTCCTGACTTTC. Amino acids: CASSDLGQGSSGANVLTF.